Below, one T cell receptor beta chain is given with its context. What this receptor recognizes is not known. The record has no base qualities; no much larger clone is one base away. Blood samples were collected up to 4 times in the first month after transplant and then at least monthly when available. Reading the germline V gene (reference sequence) gives CDR1 LNHDA and CDR2 SQIVND. V sheds 4 bases and J sheds 10 bases, leaving 8 bases between their ends. The CDR3 measures 12 amino acids from cysteine to phenylalanine. Left in the record is the CDR3 DNA by itself, 36 bases read in frame from the first base. The library was produced with the immunoSEQ multiplex PCR assay. For most patients, high-throughput TCR-beta CDR3 sequencing of genomic DNA was performed by Adaptive Biotechnologies. Processing in the source paper ran as follows. TCR sequencing data for over 15 patients were retrieved from Adaptive's ImmunoSEQ software; a few other patients were processed with MiXCR and VDJtools. CDR3 nucleotide sequences shared between donor and recipient were removed because their origin could not be assigned. To be classed as alloreactive, a clone needed at least 2-fold expansion over unstimulated cells and a minimum CFSE-low frequency of 0.002% (template counts) or 0.001% (read counts). Clones detected in sequenced pre-transplant spleen, lymph node, or MLR CFSE-low populations of the donor or recipient were defined as mappable. Cumulative frequency of alloreactive clones was calculated as a percentage of all sequences weighted by copy number. TCRdb limited this immuneACCESS table to in-frame rearrangements with V and J called. A share of clones is missing; checked studies link under half to unresolved V genes, and the rest is unexplained. The DNA was the basis for D and trimming; V, J and clone size are from that table. This sample holds some 41,000 clones; roughly 93% were observed only once. About 3.6% of the sample belongs to the ten largest clones.

The entry originates in a study of graft-versus-host responses after intestinal transplantation (dated by TCRdb to 2020 to 2022). A note on the overall study: The transplants that recipients received were multivisceral, liver-intestinal, or isolated intestinal. All recipients received anti-thymocyte globulin induction followed by maintenance tacrolimus and steroids for approximately 3 years. After intestinal transplantation, graft-versus-host and host-versus-graft alloreactive T cell clones were followed in the graft, circulation and bone marrow using bulk TCR-beta CDR3 sequencing. Alloreactive clones were identified by sequencing pre-transplant mixed lymphocyte reaction products and comparing these products with unstimulated pre-transplant donor and recipient T cells. The cohort enrolled 20 to 30 intestinal transplant recipients including one retransplant, and a few patients lacking pretransplant specimens were excluded. A peak of at least 4% donor T cells among recipient peripheral blood mononuclear cells was the definition used for donor T cell macrochimerism. Samples from three later patients were sequenced in-house on an Illumina MiSeq with MiXCR processing rather than by the commercial service.

Paper-wide results and their limitations: High GvH to HvG T cell clonal ratios were observed in the allografts of patients with donor T cell macrochimerism. The relatively low number and heterogeneity of intestinal transplant patients limited the conclusions. GvH clones turned up in recipient bone marrow, with some appearing earlier in ileal mucosa or blood, a pattern consistent with an intestinal mucosal origin. Early after transplant, peak levels of circulating GvH clones were found to be associated with declines in HvG clones.

This chain joins TRBV19 to TRBJ1-6, with the D segment identity uncertain. The sample in question was PBMCs, obtained less than 750 days after intestinal transplantation. The clonotype comes from a human patient who received an intestinal transplant, so some T cells may come from the graft donor. The nucleotides read TGTGCCAGTAGTAACGCTAAGTCACCCCTCCACTTT. Its protein reads: CASSNAKSPLHF.